The rows below give T cell receptor beta chains drawn from one sample of a study of blood T cell repertoires in COVID-19. The method was immunoSEQ multiplex PCR; TCRdb's version includes in-frame clones alone and lacks a portion of them. The data show some 220,000 clones, 86% seen once. Sample: PBMCs or T cells enriched from blood (not recorded which). All receptors derive from a woman aged 40 to 50 with acute COVID-19. Each CDR3 is given with its conserved first and last residue. A D gene is named only where the DNA matches it firmly. The size field is filled for only some rows; it gives once, few, many or a size class.

v_call,d_call,clone_size,j_call,cdr3_nt,cdr3_aa
TRBV5-3,NA,NA,TRBJ1-5,TGTGCCAGAAGCTTGGGGGCAGGGAAAGAATCTAGCAATCAGCCCCAGCATTTT,CARSLGAGKESSNQPQHF
TRBV2,TRBD1,once,TRBJ1-1,TGTGCCAGCAGCACTACAGGGGTCACTGAAGCTTTCTTT,CASSTTGVTEAFF
TRBV7-9,NA,few,TRBJ1-4,TGTGCCAGCAGACCAACAGGGAATGAAAAACTGTTTTTT,CASRPTGNEKLFF
TRBV7-3,TRBD2,NA,TRBJ2-3,TGTGCCAGCAGCTTAACGCGGGGACTAGCGGCGGATACGCAGTATTTT,CASSLTRGLAADTQYF
TRBV5-8,NA,once,TRBJ1-2,TGTGCCAGCAGCTTTAGAGGGGAGGACTATGGCTACACCTTC,CASSFRGEDYGYTF
TRBV6-1,TRBD1,NA,TRBJ1-2,TGTGCCAGCAGTGAAAGTTTCGGGACAGTATATGGCTACACCTTC,CASSESFGTVYGYTF
TRBV9,TRBD1,NA,TRBJ2-5,TGTGCCAGCAGCGTAGGGACAGGGGGCCCAGAGACCCAGTACTTC,CASSVGTGGPETQYF
TRBV4-1,TRBD2,NA,TRBJ2-5,TGCGCCAGCAGCCAAGATGGGGTAGGTAGCGGGGGTCCCAGAGAGACCCAGTACTTC,CASSQDGVGSGGPRETQYF
TRBV7-2,TRBD2,NA,TRBJ2-7,TGTGCCAGCAGCTTACGAAGCGGGGGGGCGTACGAGCAGTACTTC,CASSLRSGGAYEQYF
TRBV18,NA,NA,TRBJ1-4,TGTGCCAGCTCACCAGGGGCAGGAAAACTGTTTTTT,CASSPGAGKLFF
TRBV10-3,TRBD1,NA,TRBJ1-2,TGTGCCATCAGTGCTTGGTCCGGGACAGGGGCCGGGAACTATGGCTACACCTTC,CAISAWSGTGAGNYGYTF
TRBV7-8,NA,NA,TRBJ1-5,TGTGCCAGCAGCTTTTTCAGGGGCCCTGGCAATCAGCCCCAGCATTTT,CASSFFRGPGNQPQHF
TRBV25-1,NA,NA,TRBJ2-7,TGTGCCAGCAGTGAATCCGCCGGCTTTTGGGGGGACCACGAGCAGTACTTC,CASSESAGFWGDHEQYF
TRBV12-3/TRBV12-4,TRBD1,once,TRBJ1-1,TGTGCCAGCAATCGCAGGGGGCACACTGAAGCTTTCTTT,CASNRRGHTEAFF
TRBV27,NA,NA,TRBJ1-1,TGTGCCAGCAGTTTAAGTCCGGGCACTGAAGCTTTCTTT,CASSLSPGTEAFF
TRBV7-9,TRBD2,few,TRBJ2-3,TGTGCCAGCAGCTTGGAAGCCACCAGCGGGGGCTACACAGATACGCAGTATTTT,CASSLEATSGGYTDTQYF
TRBV9,TRBD1,NA,TRBJ1-1,TGTGCCAGCAGCGTTGGACAGGGGGCGGCTGAAGCTTTCTTT,CASSVGQGAAEAFF
TRBV19,NA,NA,TRBJ1-1,TGTGCCAGTAGTCTAAACCTAAACACTGAAGCTTTCTTT,CASSLNLNTEAFF
TRBV9,NA,NA,TRBJ2-2,TGTGCCAGCAGCGTAGTACAGGGTGGCACCGCCCCCGGGGAGCTGTTTTTT,CASSVVQGGTAPGELFF
TRBV13,TRBD2,NA,TRBJ2-7,TGTGCCAGCAGCCAACATCCGGGACTAAGATTTTACGAGCAGTACTTC,CASSQHPGLRFYEQYF
TRBV28,TRBD1,once,TRBJ2-5,TGTGCCAGCAGTCCGCGACAGGGGGCGATGGAGACCCAGTACTTC,CASSPRQGAMETQYF
TRBV7-6,NA,NA,TRBJ1-3,TGTGCCAGCAGCCTCTCCGGGGGCTCTGGAAACACCATATATTTT,CASSLSGGSGNTIYF
TRBV5-6,NA,NA,TRBJ2-5,TGTGCCAGCAGCTTGGCGGGGAAGACCCAGTACTTC,CASSLAGKTQYF
TRBV9,TRBD1,once,TRBJ1-3,TGTGCCAGCAGCGCCGGGACAGGGGCTCGCTCTGGAAACACCATATATTTT,CASSAGTGARSGNTIYF
TRBV2,TRBD1,NA,TRBJ2-1,TGTGCCAGCAGTGATAAGGGGGCCCCCTACAATGAGCAGTTCTTC,CASSDKGAPYNEQFF
TRBV29-1,NA,NA,TRBJ1-5,TGCAGCGTTGGAAGGCAGGGTGAGCCCCAGCATTTT,CSVGRQGEPQHF
TRBV6-5,TRBD1,NA,TRBJ1-1,TGTGCCAGCACGGCAGGGGGGCCAAAAGCCCCTGAAGCTTTCTTT,CASTAGGPKAPEAFF
TRBV2,TRBD2,NA,TRBJ2-1,TGTGCCAGCACTAGCGGGGGCACCTACAATGAGCAGTTCTTC,CASTSGGTYNEQFF
TRBV15,TRBD1,NA,TRBJ2-3,TGTGCCACCAGCAGATCCCCCACAGGGGAACTCACAGATACGCAGTATTTT,CATSRSPTGELTDTQYF
TRBV5-5,TRBD1,NA,TRBJ1-6,TGTGCCAGCAGCTTTGGTACAGGGGTAGGCTCACCCCTCCACTTT,CASSFGTGVGSPLHF
TRBV3-1/TRBV3-2,TRBD1,few,TRBJ1-2,TGTGCCAGCAGTCCCACAGGGGCCGGCTATGGCTACACCTTC,CASSPTGAGYGYTF
TRBV2,NA,NA,TRBJ2-4,TGTGCCAGCAGTGAATCGAGGGGGTCCGTGAACATTCAGTACTTC,CASSESRGSVNIQYF
TRBV10-3,NA,once,TRBJ2-1,TGTGCCACCTCCACGGACAATGAGCAGTTCTTC,CATSTDNEQFF
TRBV5-6,NA,NA,TRBJ1-1,TGTGCCAGCAGCTTTGACAGTTCGAACACTGAAGCTTTCTTT,CASSFDSSNTEAFF
TRBV27,NA,NA,TRBJ1-1,TGTGCCAGCAGTTTTGGGGGGGGAACTGAAGCTTTCTTT,CASSFGGGTEAFF
TRBV10-3,NA,NA,TRBJ1-2,TGTGCCATCAGTCAGATGGCAGGGCCGAGTAACTATGGCTACACCTTC,CAISQMAGPSNYGYTF
TRBV7-3,TRBD1,NA,TRBJ1-1,TGTGCCAGCAGACGACAGGGTGGGGCTGAAGCTTTCTTT,CASRRQGGAEAFF
TRBV7-9,TRBD1,NA,TRBJ1-3,TGTGCCAGCGAAAGGGACAGGGGAAACACCATATATTTT,CASERDRGNTIYF
TRBV21-1,NA,NA,TRBJ1-6,TGTGCCAGCAGCAAAGCCAGGGAGGAGCCTAATTCACCCCTCCACTTT,CASSKAREEPNSPLHF
TRBV3-1/TRBV3-2,NA,NA,TRBJ1-2,TGTGCCAGCAGCCAGGGGCAGTTGTATGGCTACACCTTC,CASSQGQLYGYTF
TRBV7-2,NA,NA,TRBJ2-1,TGTGCCAGCAGCTTAACAGGGATTAATGAGCAGTTCTTC,CASSLTGINEQFF
TRBV10-1,NA,NA,TRBJ2-3,TGCGCCAGCAGTGAGTCGAGGGGAGGATGGACAGATACGCAGTATTTT,CASSESRGGWTDTQYF
TRBV21-1,NA,NA,TRBJ1-5,TGTGCCAGCAGCAAAGCCCGGACAGGGCATCAGCCCCAGCATTTT,CASSKARTGHQPQHF